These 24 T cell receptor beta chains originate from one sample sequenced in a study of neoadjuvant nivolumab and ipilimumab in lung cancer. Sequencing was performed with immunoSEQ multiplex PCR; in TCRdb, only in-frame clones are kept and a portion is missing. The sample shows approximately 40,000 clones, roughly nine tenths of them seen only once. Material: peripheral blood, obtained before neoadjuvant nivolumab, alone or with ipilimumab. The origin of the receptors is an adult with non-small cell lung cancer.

Written as DNA, the CDR3 is TGTGCCAGCTCACCAGTGCTAGCGACGTACGAGCAGTACTTC. It specifies CASSPVLATYEQYF. The chain combines TRBV18 with TRBJ2-7; TRBD2 is a possible D gene (6 bases). Germline values: CDR1 KGHSH, CDR2 LQKENI. The CDR3 is 14 amino acids. The V gene lost 2 bases and the J gene lost 4 bases, with 12 bases spanning the gap. The variable domain in full, completed from reference TRBV18 and TRBJ2-7, reads NAGVMQNPRHLVRRRGQEARLRCSPMKGHSHVYWYRQLPEEGLKFMVYLQKENIIDESGMPKERFSAEFPKEGPSILRIQQVVRGDSAAYFCASSPVLATYEQYFGPGTRLTVT.

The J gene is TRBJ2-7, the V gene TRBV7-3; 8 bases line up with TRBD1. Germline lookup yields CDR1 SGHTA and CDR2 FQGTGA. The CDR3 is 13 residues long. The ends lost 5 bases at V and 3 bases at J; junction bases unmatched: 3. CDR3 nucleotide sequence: TGTGCCAGCAGCACCGGACAGGGCTACGAGCAGTACTTC. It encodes CASSTGQGYEQYF.

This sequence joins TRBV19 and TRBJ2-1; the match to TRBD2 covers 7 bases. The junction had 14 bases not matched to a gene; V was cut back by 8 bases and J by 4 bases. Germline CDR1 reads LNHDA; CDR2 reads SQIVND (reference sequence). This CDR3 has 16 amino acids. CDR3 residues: CASGPGGRPGYNEQFF. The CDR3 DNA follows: TGTGCCAGTGGCCCCGGCGGGAGACCCGGATACAATGAGCAGTTCTTC.

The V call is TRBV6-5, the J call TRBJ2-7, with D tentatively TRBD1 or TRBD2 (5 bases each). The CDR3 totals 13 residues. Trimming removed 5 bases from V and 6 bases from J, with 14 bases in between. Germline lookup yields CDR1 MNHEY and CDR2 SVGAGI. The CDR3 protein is CASSLGRAAEQYF. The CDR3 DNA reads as TGTGCCAGCAGTCTGGGACGGGCCGCCGAGCAGTACTTC.

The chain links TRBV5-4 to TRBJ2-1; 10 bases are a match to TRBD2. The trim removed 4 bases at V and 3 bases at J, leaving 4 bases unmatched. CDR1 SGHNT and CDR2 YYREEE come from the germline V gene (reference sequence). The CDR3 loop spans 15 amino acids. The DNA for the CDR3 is TGTGCCAGCAGCCTCGGGACTAGCGACTACAATGAGCAGTTCTTC. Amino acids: CASSLGTSDYNEQFF.

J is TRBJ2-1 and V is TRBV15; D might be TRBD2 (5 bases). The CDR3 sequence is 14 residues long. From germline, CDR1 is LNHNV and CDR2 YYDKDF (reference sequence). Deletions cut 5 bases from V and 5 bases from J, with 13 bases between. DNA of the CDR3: TGTGCCACCAGCGGAACCACTAGGGACAATGAGCAGTTCTTC. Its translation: CATSGTTRDNEQFF.

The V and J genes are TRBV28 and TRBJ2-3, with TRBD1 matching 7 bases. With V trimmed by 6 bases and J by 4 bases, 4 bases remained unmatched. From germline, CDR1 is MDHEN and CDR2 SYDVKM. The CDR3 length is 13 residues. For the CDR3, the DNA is TGTGCCAGCAGGAAAACAGGGGCAGATACGCAGTATTTT. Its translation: CASRKTGADTQYF. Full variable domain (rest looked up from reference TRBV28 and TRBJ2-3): DVKVTQSSRYLVKRTGEKVFLECVQDMDHENMFWYRQDPGLGLRLIYFSYDVKMKEKGDIPEGYSVSREKKERFSLILESASTNQTSMYLCASRKTGADTQYFGPGTRLTVL.

The CDR3 loop is CSAWGRGEQYF. CDR3 coding DNA: TGCAGTGCCTGGGGGAGGGGCGAGCAGTACTTC. V usage is TRBV20-1 and J usage is TRBJ2-7; 7 bases align to TRBD2. CDR1 is DFQATT and CDR2 is SNEGSKA in the germline V gene (reference sequence). Germline trimming cut 6 bases from V and 6 bases from J; bases unmatched to any gene: 5. The CDR3 consists of 11 residues.

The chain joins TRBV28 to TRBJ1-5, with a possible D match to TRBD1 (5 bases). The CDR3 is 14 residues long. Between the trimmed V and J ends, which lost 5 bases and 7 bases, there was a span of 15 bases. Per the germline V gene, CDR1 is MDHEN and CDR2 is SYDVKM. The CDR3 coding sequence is TGTGCCAGCAGTCCAGGGCCAGGTCGGCAGCCCCAGCATTTT. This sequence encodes CASSPGPGRQPQHF.

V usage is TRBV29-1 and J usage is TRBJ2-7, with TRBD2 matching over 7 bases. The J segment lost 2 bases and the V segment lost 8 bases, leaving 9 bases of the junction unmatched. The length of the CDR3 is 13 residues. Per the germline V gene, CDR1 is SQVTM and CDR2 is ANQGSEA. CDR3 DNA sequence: TGCAGCACCGCCCCGGGGACTACCTACGAGCAGTACTTC. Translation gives CSTAPGTTYEQYF.

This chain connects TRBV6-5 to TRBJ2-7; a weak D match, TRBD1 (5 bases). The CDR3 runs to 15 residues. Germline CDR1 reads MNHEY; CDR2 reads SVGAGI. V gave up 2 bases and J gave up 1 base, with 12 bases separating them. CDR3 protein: CASSYAQGQSYEQYF. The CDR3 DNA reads TGTGCCAGCAGTTACGCGCAGGGCCAGTCCTACGAGCAGTACTTC.

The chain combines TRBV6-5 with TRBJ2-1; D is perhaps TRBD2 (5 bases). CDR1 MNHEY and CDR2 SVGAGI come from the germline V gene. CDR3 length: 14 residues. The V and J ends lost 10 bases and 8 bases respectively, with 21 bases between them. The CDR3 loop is CATRSGWLVDEQFF. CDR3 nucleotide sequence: TGTGCCACCCGGTCGGGGTGGCTTGTGGATGAGCAGTTCTTC.

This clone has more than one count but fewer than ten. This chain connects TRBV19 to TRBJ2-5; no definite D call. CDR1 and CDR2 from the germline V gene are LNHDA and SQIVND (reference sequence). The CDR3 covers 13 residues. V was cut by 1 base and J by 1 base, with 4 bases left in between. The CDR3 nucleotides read TGTGCCAGTAGTATAGCACTCCAAGAGACCCAGTACTTC. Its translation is CASSIALQETQYF.

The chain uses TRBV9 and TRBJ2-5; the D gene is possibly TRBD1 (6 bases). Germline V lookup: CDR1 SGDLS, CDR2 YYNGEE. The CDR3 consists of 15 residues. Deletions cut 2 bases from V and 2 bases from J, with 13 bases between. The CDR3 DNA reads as TGTGCCAGCAGCGTTAACGGACAGCGACAAGAGACCCAGTACTTC. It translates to CASSVNGQRQETQYF.

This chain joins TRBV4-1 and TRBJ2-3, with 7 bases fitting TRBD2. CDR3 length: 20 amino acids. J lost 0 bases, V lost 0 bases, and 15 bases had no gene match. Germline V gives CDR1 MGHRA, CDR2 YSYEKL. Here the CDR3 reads CASSQDRFWTRPTSTDTQYF. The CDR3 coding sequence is TGCGCCAGCAGCCAAGATCGTTTTTGGACTAGACCAACTAGCACAGATACGCAGTATTTT.

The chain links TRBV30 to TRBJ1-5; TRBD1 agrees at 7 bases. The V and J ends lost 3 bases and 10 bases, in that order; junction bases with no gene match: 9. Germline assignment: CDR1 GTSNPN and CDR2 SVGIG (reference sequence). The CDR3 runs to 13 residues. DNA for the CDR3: TGTGCCTGGAGCACAGGGGACGGGGGACCCCAGCATTTT. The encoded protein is CAWSTGDGGPQHF.

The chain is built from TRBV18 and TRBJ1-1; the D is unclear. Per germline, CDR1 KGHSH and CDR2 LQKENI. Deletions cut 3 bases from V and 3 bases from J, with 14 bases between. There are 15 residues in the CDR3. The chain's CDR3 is CASSPRSQADTEAFF. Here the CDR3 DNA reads TGTGCCAGCTCACCGAGGAGCCAGGCGGACACTGAAGCTTTCTTT.

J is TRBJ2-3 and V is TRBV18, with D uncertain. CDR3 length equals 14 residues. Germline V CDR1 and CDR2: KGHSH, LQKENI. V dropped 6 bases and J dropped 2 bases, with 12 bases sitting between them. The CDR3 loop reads CASSQRASTDTQYF. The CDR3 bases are TGTGCCAGCTCCCAGCGTGCCTCCACAGATACGCAGTATTTT.

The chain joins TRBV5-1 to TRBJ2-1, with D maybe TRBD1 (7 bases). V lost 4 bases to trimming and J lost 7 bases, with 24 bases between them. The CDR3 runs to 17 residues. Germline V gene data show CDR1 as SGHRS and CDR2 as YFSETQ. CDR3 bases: TGCGCCAGCAGCCAGCCTAGACAGGGAGGAACTTTGAATGAGCAGTTCTTC. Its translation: CASSQPRQGGTLNEQFF.

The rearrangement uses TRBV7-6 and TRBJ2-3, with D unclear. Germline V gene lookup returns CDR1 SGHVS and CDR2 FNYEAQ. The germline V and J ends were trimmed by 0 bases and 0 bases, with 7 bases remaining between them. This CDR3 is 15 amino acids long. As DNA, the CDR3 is TGTGCCAGCAGCTTAGCGTTCCGTAGCACAGATACGCAGTATTTT. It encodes CASSLAFRSTDTQYF.

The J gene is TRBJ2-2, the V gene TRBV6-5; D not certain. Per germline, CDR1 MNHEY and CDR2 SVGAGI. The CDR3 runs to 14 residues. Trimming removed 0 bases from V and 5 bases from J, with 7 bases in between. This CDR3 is CASSYSPWTGELFF. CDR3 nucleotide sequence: TGTGCCAGCAGTTACTCACCCTGGACCGGGGAGCTGTTTTTT.

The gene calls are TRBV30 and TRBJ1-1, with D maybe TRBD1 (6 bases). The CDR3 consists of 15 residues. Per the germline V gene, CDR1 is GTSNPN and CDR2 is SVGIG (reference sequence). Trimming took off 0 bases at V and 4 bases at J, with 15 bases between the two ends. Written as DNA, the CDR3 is TGTGCCTGGAGTGTAAAAGGGGGGGCCGGCACTGAAGCTTTCTTT. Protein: CAWSVKGGAGTEAFF. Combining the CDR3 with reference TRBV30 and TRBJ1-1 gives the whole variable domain SQTIHQWPATLVQPVGSPLSLECTVEGTSNPNLYWYRQAAGRGLQLLFYSVGIGQISSEVPQNLSASRPQDRQFILSSKKLLLSDSGFYLCAWSVKGGAGTEAFFGQGTRLTVV.

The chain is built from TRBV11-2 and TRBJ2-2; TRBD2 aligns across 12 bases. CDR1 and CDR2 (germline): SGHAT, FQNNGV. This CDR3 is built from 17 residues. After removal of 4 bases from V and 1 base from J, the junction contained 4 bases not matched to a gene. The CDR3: CASSSPTSGRNTGELFF. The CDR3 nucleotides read TGTGCCAGCAGCTCCCCGACTAGCGGGAGGAACACCGGGGAGCTGTTTTTT.

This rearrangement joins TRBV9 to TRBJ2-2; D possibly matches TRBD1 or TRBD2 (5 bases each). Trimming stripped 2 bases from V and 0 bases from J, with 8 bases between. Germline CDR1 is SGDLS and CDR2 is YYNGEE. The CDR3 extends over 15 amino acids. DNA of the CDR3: TGTGCCAGCAGCGTTGGGACGGCGAACACCGGGGAGCTGTTTTTT. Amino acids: CASSVGTANTGELFF. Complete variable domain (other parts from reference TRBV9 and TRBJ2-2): DSGVTQTPKHLITATGQRVTLRCSPRSGDLSVYWYQQSLDQGLQFLIQYYNGEERAKGNILERFSAQQFPDLHSELNLSSLELGDSALYFCASSVGTANTGELFFGEGSRLTVL.